The clone carrying this TCR beta chain was observed at least ten times. Using its own MiXCR run on the 5' RACE reads, TCRdb lists one record per CDR3 protein. The sample contains some 96,000 distinct CDR3 sequences, roughly 13% of which appear only once. The sample belongs to a study of early T cells in non-severe SARS-CoV-2 infection. The germline gives CDR1 SGHRS, CDR2 YFSETQ. CDR3 length equals 14 residues. V was cut by 0 bases and J by 5 bases, with 10 bases left in between. The genes are TRBV5-1 and TRBJ2-3; D call uncertain. Specimen: whole blood. The clonotype was recovered from an adult who was a healthcare worker with PCR-confirmed SARS-CoV-2 infection or an uninfected control (not recorded which). The CDR3 nucleotides read TGCGCCAGCAGCTTGGCAACCTGGAGAGATACGCAGTATTTT. The encoded protein is CASSLATWRDTQYF.